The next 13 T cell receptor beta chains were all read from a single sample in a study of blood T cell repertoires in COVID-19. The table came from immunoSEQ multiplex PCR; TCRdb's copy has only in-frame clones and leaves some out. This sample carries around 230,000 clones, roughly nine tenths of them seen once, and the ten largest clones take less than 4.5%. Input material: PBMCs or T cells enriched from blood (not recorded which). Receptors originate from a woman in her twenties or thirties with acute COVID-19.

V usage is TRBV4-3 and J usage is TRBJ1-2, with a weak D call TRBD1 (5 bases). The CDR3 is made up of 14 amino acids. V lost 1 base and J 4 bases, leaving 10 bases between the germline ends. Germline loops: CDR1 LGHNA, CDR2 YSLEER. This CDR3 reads CASSQGRAGYGYTF. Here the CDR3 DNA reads TGCGCCAGCAGCCAAGGCAGGGCCGGCTATGGCTACACCTTC.

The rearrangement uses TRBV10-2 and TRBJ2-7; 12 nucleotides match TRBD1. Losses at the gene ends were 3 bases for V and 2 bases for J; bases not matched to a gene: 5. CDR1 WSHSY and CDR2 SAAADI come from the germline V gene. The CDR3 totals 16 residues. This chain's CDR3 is CASSDTGTGGTYEQYF. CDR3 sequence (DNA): TGCGCCAGCAGTGATACCGGGACAGGGGGCACCTACGAGCAGTACTTC.

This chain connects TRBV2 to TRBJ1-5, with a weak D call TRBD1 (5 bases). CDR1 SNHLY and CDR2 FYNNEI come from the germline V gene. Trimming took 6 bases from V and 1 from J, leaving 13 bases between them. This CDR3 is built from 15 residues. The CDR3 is CASRGRGESNQPQHF. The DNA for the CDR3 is TGTGCCAGCAGGGGCCGGGGGGAGAGCAATCAGCCCCAGCATTTT.

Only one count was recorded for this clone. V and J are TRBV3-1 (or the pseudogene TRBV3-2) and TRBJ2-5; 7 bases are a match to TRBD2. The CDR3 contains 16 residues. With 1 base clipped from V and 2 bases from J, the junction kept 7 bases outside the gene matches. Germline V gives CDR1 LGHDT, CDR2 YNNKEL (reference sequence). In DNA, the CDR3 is TGTGCCAGCAGCCAAGGTCAACTAGCGCGTCAAGAGACCCAGTACTTC. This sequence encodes CASSQGQLARQETQYF.

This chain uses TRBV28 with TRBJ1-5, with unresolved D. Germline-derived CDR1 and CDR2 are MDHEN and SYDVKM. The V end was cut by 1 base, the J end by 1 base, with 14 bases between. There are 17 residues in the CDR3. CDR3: CASSLLPRRFSNQPQHF. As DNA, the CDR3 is TGTGCCAGCAGTTTATTGCCCAGGAGGTTCAGCAATCAGCCCCAGCATTTT.

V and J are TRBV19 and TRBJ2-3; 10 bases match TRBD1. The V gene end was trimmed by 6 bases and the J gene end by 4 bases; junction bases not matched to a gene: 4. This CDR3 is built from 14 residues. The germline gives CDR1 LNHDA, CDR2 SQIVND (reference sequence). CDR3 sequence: CASSDRGQSDTQYF. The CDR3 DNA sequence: TGTGCCAGTAGCGACAGGGGGCAATCAGATACGCAGTATTTT.

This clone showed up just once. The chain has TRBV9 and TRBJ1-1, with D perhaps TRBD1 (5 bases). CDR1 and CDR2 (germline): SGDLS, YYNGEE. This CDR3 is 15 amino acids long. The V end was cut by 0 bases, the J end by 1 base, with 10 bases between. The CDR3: CASSVGSGGNTEAFF. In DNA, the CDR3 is TGTGCCAGCAGCGTAGGTTCGGGGGGGAACACTGAAGCTTTCTTT. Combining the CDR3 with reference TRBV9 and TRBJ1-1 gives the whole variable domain DSGVTQTPKHLITATGQRVTLRCSPRSGDLSVYWYQQSLDQGLQFLIQYYNGEERAKGNILERFSAQQFPDLHSELNLSSLELGDSALYFCASSVGSGGNTEAFFGQGTRLTVV.

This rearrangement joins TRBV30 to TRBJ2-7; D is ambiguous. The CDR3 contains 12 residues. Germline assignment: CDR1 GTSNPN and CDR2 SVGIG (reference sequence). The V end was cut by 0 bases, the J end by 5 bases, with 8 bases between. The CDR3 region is CAWSVVSDEQYF. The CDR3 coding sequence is TGTGCCTGGAGTGTCGTCTCAGACGAGCAGTACTTC. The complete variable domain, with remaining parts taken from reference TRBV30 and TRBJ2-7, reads SQTIHQWPATLVQPVGSPLSLECTVEGTSNPNLYWYRQAAGRGLQLLFYSVGIGQISSEVPQNLSASRPQDRQFILSSKKLLLSDSGFYLCAWSVVSDEQYFGPGTRLTVT.

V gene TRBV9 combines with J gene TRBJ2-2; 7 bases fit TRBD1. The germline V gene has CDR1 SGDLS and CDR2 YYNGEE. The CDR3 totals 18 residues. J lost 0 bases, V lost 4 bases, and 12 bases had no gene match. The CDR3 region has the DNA TGTGCCAGCAGCCCGAGGACAGGTCGCGAAACGAACACCGGGGAGCTGTTTTTT. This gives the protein CASSPRTGRETNTGELFF.

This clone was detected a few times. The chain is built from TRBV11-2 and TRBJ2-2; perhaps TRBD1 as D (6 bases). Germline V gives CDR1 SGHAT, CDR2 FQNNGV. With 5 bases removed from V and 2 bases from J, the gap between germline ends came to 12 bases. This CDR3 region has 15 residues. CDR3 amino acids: CASSPKDSNTGELFF. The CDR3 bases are TGTGCCAGCAGCCCTAAGGACAGCAACACCGGGGAGCTGTTTTTT.

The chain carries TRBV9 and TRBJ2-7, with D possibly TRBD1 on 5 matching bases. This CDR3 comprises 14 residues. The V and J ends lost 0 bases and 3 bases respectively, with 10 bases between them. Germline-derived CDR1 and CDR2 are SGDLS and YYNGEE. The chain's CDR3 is CASSVGQLNYEQYF. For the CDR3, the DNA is TGTGCCAGCAGCGTAGGACAGCTAAACTACGAGCAGTACTTC. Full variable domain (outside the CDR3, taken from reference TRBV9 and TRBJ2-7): DSGVTQTPKHLITATGQRVTLRCSPRSGDLSVYWYQQSLDQGLQFLIQYYNGEERAKGNILERFSAQQFPDLHSELNLSSLELGDSALYFCASSVGQLNYEQYFGPGTRLTVT.

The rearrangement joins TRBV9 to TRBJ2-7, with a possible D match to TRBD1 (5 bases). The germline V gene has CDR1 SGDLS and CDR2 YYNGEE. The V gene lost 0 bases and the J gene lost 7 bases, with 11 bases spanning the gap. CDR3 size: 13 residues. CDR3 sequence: CASSVDGQGEQYF. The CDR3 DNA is TGTGCCAGCAGCGTAGACGGGCAGGGTGAGCAGTACTTC.

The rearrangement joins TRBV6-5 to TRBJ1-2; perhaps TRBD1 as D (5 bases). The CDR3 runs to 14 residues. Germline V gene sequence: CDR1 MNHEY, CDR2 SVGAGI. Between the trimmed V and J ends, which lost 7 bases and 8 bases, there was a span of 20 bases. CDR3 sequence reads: CASKRFGGAKGYTF. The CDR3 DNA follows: TGTGCCAGCAAAAGGTTTGGAGGGGCGAAAGGCTACACCTTC.